This T cell receptor (beta chain) came from a study of blood T cell repertoires in COVID-19. Study background: Material from acute and convalescent COVID-19 was sourced from the United States, Italy and Spain.

Seattle patient enrollment occurred during active infection, with longitudinal follow-up thereafter. The protocol was immunoSEQ multiplex PCR, while the TCRdb copy is restricted to in-frame clones and leaves out a portion. Here the sample spans about 120,000 clones, more than 70% being singletons. V was shortened by 1 base and J by 6 bases, with 10 bases between the two germline ends. Germline assignment: CDR1 SGHTA and CDR2 FQGTGA. CDR3 length: 15 amino acids. The receptor was isolated from a woman in her fifties or sixties with COVID-19, enrolled during active disease. Source material: peripheral blood. The chain couples TRBV7-3 to TRBJ1-6; no clear D. The CDR3 DNA is TGTGCCAGCAGCTTAATCGACGGACTTAATTCACCCCTCCACTTT. Translating it yields CASSLIDGLNSPLHF.